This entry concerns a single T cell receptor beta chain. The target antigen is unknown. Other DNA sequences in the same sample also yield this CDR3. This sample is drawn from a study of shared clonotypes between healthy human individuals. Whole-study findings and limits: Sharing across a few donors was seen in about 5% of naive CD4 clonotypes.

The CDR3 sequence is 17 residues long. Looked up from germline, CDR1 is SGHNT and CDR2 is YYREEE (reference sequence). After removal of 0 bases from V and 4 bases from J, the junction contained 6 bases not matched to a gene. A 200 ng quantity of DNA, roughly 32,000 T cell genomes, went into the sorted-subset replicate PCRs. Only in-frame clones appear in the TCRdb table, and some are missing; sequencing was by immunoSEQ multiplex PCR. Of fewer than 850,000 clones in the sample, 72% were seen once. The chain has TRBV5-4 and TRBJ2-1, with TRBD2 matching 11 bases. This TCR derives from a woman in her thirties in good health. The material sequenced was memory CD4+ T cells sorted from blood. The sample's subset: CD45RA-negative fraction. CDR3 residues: CASSLGPGLAVYNEQFF. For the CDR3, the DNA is TGTGCCAGCAGCTTGGGGCCGGGACTAGCGGTGTACAATGAGCAGTTCTTC. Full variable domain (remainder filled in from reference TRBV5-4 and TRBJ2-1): ETGVTQSPTHLIKTRGQQVTLRCSSQSGHNTVSWYQQALGQGPQFIFQYYREEENGRGNFPPRFSGLQFPNYSSELNVNALELDDSALYLCASSLGPGLAVYNEQFFGPGTRLTVL.